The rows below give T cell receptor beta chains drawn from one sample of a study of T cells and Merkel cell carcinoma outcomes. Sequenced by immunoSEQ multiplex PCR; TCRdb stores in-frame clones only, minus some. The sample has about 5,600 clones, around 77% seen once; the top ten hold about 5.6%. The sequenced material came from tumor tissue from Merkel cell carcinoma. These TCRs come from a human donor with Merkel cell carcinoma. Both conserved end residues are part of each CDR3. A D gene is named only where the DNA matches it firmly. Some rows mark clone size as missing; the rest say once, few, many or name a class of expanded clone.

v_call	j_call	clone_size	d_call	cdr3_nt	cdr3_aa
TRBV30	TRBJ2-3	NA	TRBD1	TGTGCCTGGCAGCAGGGGGCGGGAGATACGCAGTATTTT	CAWQQGAGDTQYF
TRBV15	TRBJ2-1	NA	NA	TGTGCCACCAGCAGGGGTGTAGTGAATGAGCAGTTCTTC	CATSRGVVNEQFF
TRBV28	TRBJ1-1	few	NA	TGTGCCAGCAGTTCCCTGACAGACACTGAAGCTTTCTTT	CASSSLTDTEAFF
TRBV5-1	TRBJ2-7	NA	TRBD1	TGCGCCAGCAGCCCGGGACAGGGGTCCTACGAGCAGTACTTC	CASSPGQGSYEQYF
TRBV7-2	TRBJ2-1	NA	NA	TGTGCTAGCAGCCGGCCAAGGCTTGGCTACAATGAGCAGTTCTTC	CASSRPRLGYNEQFF
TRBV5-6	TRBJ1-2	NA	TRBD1	TGTGCCAGCAGCTTGGCAGGGACAGATAACTATGGCTACACCTTC	CASSLAGTDNYGYTF
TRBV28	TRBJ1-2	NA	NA	TGTGCCAGCAGTTGGAAGGGGAGCTATGGCTACACCTTC	CASSWKGSYGYTF
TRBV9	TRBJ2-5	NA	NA	TGTGCCAGCAGCGTAGCTTGGAGACTACAAGAGACCCAGTACTTC	CASSVAWRLQETQYF
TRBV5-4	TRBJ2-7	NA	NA	TGTGCCAGCAGCTTGGGGCTCGTAGACTGGGACGAGCAGTACTTC	CASSLGLVDWDEQYF
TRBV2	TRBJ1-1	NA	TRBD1	TGTGCCAGCGGGGGACAGTCAGAAGCTTTCTTT	CASGGQSEAFF
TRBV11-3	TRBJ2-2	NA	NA	TGTGCCAGCAGCTCGGGACCAGAGGAGTTTTTT	CASSSGPEEFF
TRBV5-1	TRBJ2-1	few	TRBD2	TGCGCCAGCAGCTCGGGACTAGGATACAATGAGCAGTTCTTC	CASSSGLGYNEQFF
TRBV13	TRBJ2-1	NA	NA	TGTGCCAGCAGCTTATACCGGGACTTCTACAATGAGCAGTTCTTC	CASSLYRDFYNEQFF
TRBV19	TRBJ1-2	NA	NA	TGTGCCAGTAGGCCCGCGACCCGGAGCGGCTACACCTTC	CASRPATRSGYTF
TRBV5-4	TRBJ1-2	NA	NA	TGTGCCAGCAGCTTTCGGGGGGGGGCTGGCTACACCTTC	CASSFRGGAGYTF
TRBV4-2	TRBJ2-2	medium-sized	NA	TGTGCCAGCAGCCAAGAGTCCGCCGGGGAGCTGTTTTTT	CASSQESAGELFF
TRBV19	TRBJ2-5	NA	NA	TGTGCCAGTGCTACGGGTAGCGGCGTTCGGACCCAGTACTTC	CASATGSGVRTQYF
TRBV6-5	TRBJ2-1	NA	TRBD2	TGTGCCAGCAGCGACGGGACTAGCGTGAACAATGAGCAGTTCTTC	CASSDGTSVNNEQFF
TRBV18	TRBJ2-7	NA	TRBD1	TGTGCCAGCTCACCGTCTCGACAGGGCAGTCTCTACGAGCAGTACTTC	CASSPSRQGSLYEQYF
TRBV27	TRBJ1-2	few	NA	TGTGCCAGCAGTTCCCTCTCTAACTATGGCTACACCTTC	CASSSLSNYGYTF
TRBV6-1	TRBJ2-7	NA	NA	TGTGCCAGCCGACCCGCTAGTGGCAGCACCTACGAGCAGTACTTC	CASRPASGSTYEQYF
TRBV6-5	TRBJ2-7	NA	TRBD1	TGTGCCAGCAAACGGGACAGAGGTCACGAGCAGTACTTC	CASKRDRGHEQYF
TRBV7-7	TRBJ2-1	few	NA	TGTGCCAGCAGCCTAAGTCGTGATTCTGAGCAGTTCTTC	CASSLSRDSEQFF
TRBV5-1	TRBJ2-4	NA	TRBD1	TGCGCCAGTAGCTTGGGACAGGGAGGAAACATTCAGTACTTC	CASSLGQGGNIQYF
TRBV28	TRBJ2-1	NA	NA	TGTGCCAGCAGCAATCTAGCTCAAACCCTCTATGAGCAGTTCTTC	CASSNLAQTLYEQFF
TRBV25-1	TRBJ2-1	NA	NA	TGTGCCAGCAACCAGGGCAACAATGAGCAGTTCTTC	CASNQGNNEQFF
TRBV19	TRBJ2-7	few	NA	TGTGCCAGTAGTATCGGGCTCTTCTCCTACGAGCAGTACTTC	CASSIGLFSYEQYF
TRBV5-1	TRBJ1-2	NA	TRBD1	TGCGCCAGCAGCGTAATGGGACAGTCCGGGGGTGGCTACACCTTC	CASSVMGQSGGGYTF
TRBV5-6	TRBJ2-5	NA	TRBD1	TGTGCCAGTGGACAGGGGGCAATTGTGGAGACCCAGTACTTC	CASGQGAIVETQYF
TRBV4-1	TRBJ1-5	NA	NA	TGCGCCAGCAGCCAAGAAGCCCAGGTGAGGGCTACCAGAGAGCCCCAGCATTTT	CASSQEAQVRATREPQHF
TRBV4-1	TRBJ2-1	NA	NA	TGCGCCAGCAGCCAAGTAAGGGGACTTTCTAGCAATGAGCAGTTCTTC	CASSQVRGLSSNEQFF
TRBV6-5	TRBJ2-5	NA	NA	TGTGCCAGCAGTTACGGTGGGGAAGAGACCCAGTACTTC	CASSYGGEETQYF
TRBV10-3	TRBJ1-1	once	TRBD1	TGTGCCATCAGTGGACCGGGACAGATGAACACTGAAGCTTTCTTT	CAISGPGQMNTEAFF
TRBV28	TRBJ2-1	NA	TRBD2	TGTGCCAGCGGGGGGGAGGGCAAGAATGAGCAGTTCTTC	CASGGEGKNEQFF
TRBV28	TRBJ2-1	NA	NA	TGTGCCAGCAGTTACAGGCCAGGTTATTACAATGAGCAGTTCTTC	CASSYRPGYYNEQFF
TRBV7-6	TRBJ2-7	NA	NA	TGTGCCAGCAGCTTAGCGGCCCCGGCATACTCCTACGAGCAGTACTTC	CASSLAAPAYSYEQYF
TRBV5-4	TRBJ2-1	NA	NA	TGTGCCAGCAGCTTGACGTGGGACACCTACAATGAGCAGTTCTTC	CASSLTWDTYNEQFF
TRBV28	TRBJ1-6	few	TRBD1	TGTGCCAGCAGTTTAGACAGGGAGGTCAATTCACCCCTCCACTTT	CASSLDREVNSPLHF
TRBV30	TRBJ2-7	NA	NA	TGTGCCTGGAGTTTGGTGTCGCTCGAGCAGTACTTC	CAWSLVSLEQYF
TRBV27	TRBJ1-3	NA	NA	TGTGCCAGCAGTATAACAGCAGGGTTTAGCTCTGGAAACACCATATATTTT	CASSITAGFSSGNTIYF
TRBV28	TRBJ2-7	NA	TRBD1	TGTGCCAGCAGTTCACCGGGACAGGGGGCGGGTGAGCAGTACTTC	CASSSPGQGAGEQYF
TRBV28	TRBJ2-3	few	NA	TGTGCCAGCAGTCCTATAGCAGGTCCAACAGATACGCAGTATTTT	CASSPIAGPTDTQYF
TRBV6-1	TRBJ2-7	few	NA	TGTGCCAGCAGCGCTAGGGAGCAGTACTTC	CASSAREQYF
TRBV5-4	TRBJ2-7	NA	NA	TGTGCCAGCAGCGACATGGGACGGAGAACCTACGAGCAGTACTTC	CASSDMGRRTYEQYF
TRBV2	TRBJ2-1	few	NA	TGTGCCAGCAGTGGAAGCAGGGTCAACAATGAGCAGTTCTTC	CASSGSRVNNEQFF
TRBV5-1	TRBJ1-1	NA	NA	TGCGCCAGCAGCCGGGGCACGGACACTGAAGCTTTCTTT	CASSRGTDTEAFF
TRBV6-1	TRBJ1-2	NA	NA	TGTGCCAGCAGTTTGTCGACCCTACAGCGGGGCTACACCTTC	CASSLSTLQRGYTF
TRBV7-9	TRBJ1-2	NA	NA	TGTGCCAGCAGCTTAGGCAGTACCAACTATGGCTACACCTTC	CASSLGSTNYGYTF
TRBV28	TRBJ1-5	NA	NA	TGTGCCAGCAGATCAACGTACAGCCGAGACAATCAGCCCCAGCATTTT	CASRSTYSRDNQPQHF
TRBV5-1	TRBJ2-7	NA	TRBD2	TGCGCCAGCAGGGGCGGGAGGATTTCCTACGAGCAGTACTTC	CASRGGRISYEQYF
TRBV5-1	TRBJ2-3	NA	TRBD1	TGCGCCAGCAGCCTGGACAGGGTATCGGATACGCAGTATTTT	CASSLDRVSDTQYF
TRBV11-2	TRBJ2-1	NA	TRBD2	TGTGCCAGCAGCCCTAGCGGGAGGGACTACAATGAGCAGTTCTTC	CASSPSGRDYNEQFF
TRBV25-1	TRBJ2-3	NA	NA	TGTGCCAGCAGTTCTCGTACGGGGGTTGGCACAGATACGCAGTATTTT	CASSSRTGVGTDTQYF